This is a list of T cell receptor beta chains from one sample in a study of T cells after somatic rescue of genetic block. Some clones are missing from TCRdb's copy, which holds only in-frame ones; the method was immunoSEQ multiplex PCR. The profile shows about 63,000 clones, around 90% of them singletons. Sequencing was done on a sample of peripheral blood mononuclear cells (PBMCs). These receptors were collected from a man aged 40-49 years. The CDR3 runs from the conserved cysteine through the conserved F or W. The D gene is left open where the match is weak. Clone size is given for some rows only: seen once, a few or many times, or a class if the clone is expanded.

TRBV7-2	NA	TRBD1	TRBJ1-3	CASHRTGGSRNTIYF	TGTGCCAGCCACCGTACAGGGGGCAGTAGGAACACCATATATTTT
TRBV5-1	NA	TRBD2	TRBJ2-2	CASSTHGLAGPGYGELFF	TGCGCCAGCAGCACACACGGACTAGCGGGACCGGGTTACGGGGAGCTGTTTTTT
TRBV27	NA	TRBD1	TRBJ2-3	CASRGQGADTQYF	TGTGCCAGCAGGGGACAGGGTGCAGATACGCAGTATTTT
TRBV6-5	NA	NA	TRBJ2-5	CASSYSRGQETQYF	TGTGCCAGCAGTTACTCGCGGGGCCAAGAGACCCAGTACTTC
TRBV5-6	NA	NA	TRBJ1-3	CASTWDPLTGNTIYF	TGTGCCAGCACCTGGGACCCTCTCACTGGAAACACCATATATTTT
TRBV30	NA	TRBD2	TRBJ2-3	CASGGRNTQYF	TGTGCCTCGGGGGGGCGAAATACGCAGTATTTT
TRBV7-9	NA	TRBD2	TRBJ2-3	CASSPGGAEFSTDTQYF	TGTGCCAGCAGCCCGGGGGGTGCGGAATTTAGCACAGATACGCAGTATTTT
TRBV9	NA	TRBD1	TRBJ2-3	CASSGTGPLPDTQYF	TGTGCCAGCAGCGGGACAGGGCCTCTCCCAGATACGCAGTATTTT
TRBV2	NA	TRBD1	TRBJ1-3	CASKELQGGSGNTIYF	TGTGCCAGCAAAGAGCTCCAGGGGGGCTCTGGGAACACCATATATTTT
TRBV2	NA	TRBD1	TRBJ1-1	CARDLGTVEAFF	TGTGCCAGAGATCTAGGGACAGTTGAAGCTTTCTTT
TRBV28	NA	NA	TRBJ1-1	CASSLGLTEGTEAFF	TGTGCCAGCAGTTTAGGGCTGACAGAGGGAACTGAAGCTTTCTTT
TRBV18	NA	TRBD1	TRBJ2-4	CASSLYTGQGVNIQYF	TGTGCCAGCTCACTCTACACGGGACAGGGGGTAAACATTCAGTACTTC
TRBV19	NA	TRBD1	TRBJ2-5	CASSPGTGRTGETQYF	TGTGCCAGTAGTCCGGGGACAGGTAGAACGGGAGAGACCCAGTACTTC
TRBV21-1	NA	NA	TRBJ2-5	CASSRGWQETQYF	TGTGCCAGCAGCCGGGGGTGGCAAGAGACCCAGTACTTC
TRBV5-1	NA	TRBD1	TRBJ2-1	CASSYGQVINEQFF	TGCGCCAGCAGTTATGGACAGGTGATCAATGAGCAGTTCTTC
TRBV19	NA	TRBD1	TRBJ1-5	CASSTAGGGNQPQHF	TGTGCCAGTAGTACGGCAGGGGGCGGCAATCAGCCCCAGCATTTT
TRBV27	NA	NA	TRBJ2-7	CASSLSPVTYEQYF	TGTGCCAGCAGTTTATCGCCAGTTACCTACGAGCAGTACTTC
TRBV7-2	NA	TRBD1	TRBJ2-1	CASSSDRGSYNEQFF	TGTGCCAGCAGCTCGGACAGGGGGAGCTACAATGAGCAGTTCTTC
TRBV9	NA	TRBD1	TRBJ1-2	CASSGQGIYGYTF	TGTGCCAGCAGCGGACAGGGGATATATGGCTACACCTTC
TRBV7-2	NA	NA	TRBJ1-2	CASSLGYRDYGYTF	TGTGCCAGCAGCTTAGGGTACAGGGATTATGGCTACACCTTC
TRBV27	NA	NA	TRBJ2-2	CASSRDRRGTGELFF	TGTGCCAGCAGTCGCGACCGACGGGGCACCGGGGAGCTGTTTTTT
TRBV18	NA	NA	TRBJ2-4	CASSPPGTPRLAKNIQYF	TGTGCCAGCTCACCGCCAGGGACTCCGCGACTAGCCAAAAACATTCAGTACTTC
TRBV2	NA	TRBD1	TRBJ2-5	CASSEAGGGTGVETQYF	TGTGCCAGCAGTGAAGCGGGCGGGGGGACAGGGGTGGAGACCCAGTACTTC
TRBV5-5	NA	NA	TRBJ2-7	CASSSWSGQGLYEQYF	TGTGCCAGCAGCTCTTGGTCGGGGCAGGGCCTTTACGAGCAGTACTTC
TRBV28	NA	NA	TRBJ2-2	CASNQGVYTGELFF	TGTGCCAGCAACCAGGGCGTTTACACCGGGGAGCTGTTTTTT
TRBV2	medium-sized	NA	TRBJ1-2	CASSQITTGYGYTF	TGTGCCAGCAGTCAAATAACTACAGGTTACGGCTACACCTTC
TRBV6-5	once	NA	TRBJ2-7	CASNHPPEQYF	TGTGCCAGCAATCACCCTCCCGAGCAGTACTTC
TRBV4-1	NA	NA	TRBJ2-2	CASSRGSAGELFF	TGCGCCAGCAGTCGGGGCAGTGCCGGGGAGCTGTTTTTT
TRBV14	NA	TRBD2	TRBJ2-5	CASSQDNGREVQETQYF	TGTGCCAGCAGCCAAGATAATGGGCGGGAGGTCCAAGAGACCCAGTACTTC
TRBV18	NA	TRBD1	TRBJ2-5	CASSLGQGGTQYF	TGTGCCAGCTCACTGGGACAGGGAGGGACCCAGTACTTC
TRBV18	NA	NA	TRBJ2-7	CASSPGSQLARYEQYF	TGTGCCAGCTCACCAGGATCACAGCTAGCGAGGTACGAGCAGTACTTC
TRBV4-1	NA	NA	TRBJ2-1	CASSQDYNEQFF	TGCGCCAGCAGCCAGGATTACAATGAGCAGTTCTTC
TRBV28	NA	NA	TRBJ2-2	CASSLSPPSGGELFF	TGTGCCAGCAGTTTATCTCCCCCCTCGGGCGGGGAGCTGTTTTTT
TRBV5-1	NA	TRBD2	TRBJ2-1	CASSLGPGGTYNEQFF	TGCGCCAGCAGCTTGGGGCCGGGAGGGACCTACAATGAGCAGTTCTTC
TRBV11-2	NA	NA	TRBJ2-7	CASSLGQFYEQYF	TGTGCCAGCAGCTTAGGGCAGTTCTACGAGCAGTACTTC
TRBV5-1	NA	NA	TRBJ2-7	CASSFARGGEQYF	TGCGCCAGCAGCTTCGCCAGGGGGGGCGAGCAGTACTTC
TRBV4-3	once	NA	TRBJ2-7	CASSQVWQSYEQYF	TGCGCCAGCAGCCAAGTGTGGCAGAGCTACGAGCAGTACTTC
TRBV7-9	NA	TRBD1	TRBJ2-5	CASSLGGQGETQYF	TGTGCCAGCAGCTTAGGGGGACAGGGTGAGACCCAGTACTTC
TRBV7-9	NA	TRBD1	TRBJ2-5	CASSPGGTQYF	TGTGCCAGCAGCCCAGGGGGGACCCAGTACTTC
TRBV2	NA	NA	TRBJ2-1	CASSTGTLNEQFF	TGTGCCAGCTCTACCGGGACCCTCAATGAGCAGTTCTTC
TRBV11-3	once	NA	TRBJ2-3	CASSLEGTSTDTQYF	TGTGCCAGCAGCTTAGAAGGGACTAGCACAGATACGCAGTATTTT